These 11 T cell receptor beta chains were all obtained from the same sample, sequenced in a study of blood T cell repertoires in COVID-19. Clones were sequenced by immunoSEQ multiplex PCR, and TCRdb holds only the in-frame ones, with some missing. In the table there are roughly 240,000 clones, just under 90% of which are singletons. The sample was PBMCs or T cells enriched from blood (not recorded which). These receptor sequences come from a man between 50 and 59 years old who had been exposed to COVID-19.

This clone was found once. This rearrangement joins TRBV18 to TRBJ2-5, with 14 bases that match TRBD2. With V trimmed by 6 bases and J by 9 bases, 9 bases remained unmatched. The germline V gene encodes CDR1 KGHSH and CDR2 LQKENI. The CDR3 spans 15 residues. CDR3 DNA: TGTGCCAGCTCCGGGGGACTAGCGGGAGCGATGGCCCAGTACTTC. This encodes CASSGGLAGAMAQYF.

The CDR3 sequence: CASSLEAGPLKENEQFF. For the CDR3, the DNA is TGTGCCAGCAGCTTAGAAGCGGGGCCCTTGAAAGAAAATGAGCAGTTCTTC. This chain connects TRBV11-3 to TRBJ2-1, with 7 bases matching TRBD2. Losses at the gene ends were 0 bases for V and 7 bases for J; bases not matched to a gene: 12. CDR3 length: 17 amino acids. The V gene's germline CDR1 is SGHNT and CDR2 YENEEA.

The chain couples TRBV10-3 to TRBJ1-2; 8 bases agree with TRBD1. Germline CDR1 reads ENHRY; CDR2 reads SYGVKD. The junction had 9 bases not matched to a gene; V was cut back by 4 bases and J by 5 bases. CDR3 size: 15 residues. The CDR3 sequence: CAISGQGPRPYGYTF. Written as DNA, the CDR3 is TGTGCCATCAGTGGACAGGGGCCGAGGCCTTATGGCTACACCTTC.

The chain combines TRBV9 with TRBJ2-1, with D unclear. Per germline, CDR1 SGDLS and CDR2 YYNGEE. CDR3 length: 15 amino acids. Trimming removed 0 bases at V and 0 bases at J, with 7 bases between. CDR3 region: CASSVDIASYNEQFF. The CDR3 DNA follows: TGTGCCAGCAGCGTAGACATTGCCTCCTACAATGAGCAGTTCTTC.

This clone was observed once. The chain recombines TRBV19 with TRBJ1-2; TRBD1 matches at 8 bases. This CDR3 has 16 residues. Germline assignment: CDR1 LNHDA and CDR2 SQIVND (reference sequence). V was pared by 7 bases and J by 3 bases, with 13 bases of the junction left unmatched. The chain's CDR3 is CASTDLRTGRDYGYTF. The CDR3 bases are TGTGCCAGTACCGACCTCCGGACAGGGAGAGACTATGGCTACACCTTC.

The CDR3 loop reads CASSFRGLTGNYGYTF. The CDR3 bases are TGTGCCAGCAGCTTCCGAGGTCTGACAGGGAACTATGGCTACACCTTC. The chain combines TRBV7-9 with TRBJ1-2, with 7 bases aligning to TRBD1. Trimming at V came to 3 bases and at J to 2 bases, leaving 9 bases not matched to a gene. Germline CDR1 is SEHNR and CDR2 is FQNEAQ (reference sequence). This CDR3 contains 16 residues.

CDR3 in DNA: TGTGCCAGCAGCAAGGGTTCCGGGGTTGAAGCTTTCTTT. Amino acid sequence: CASSKGSGVEAFF. The gene calls are TRBV21-1 and TRBJ1-1. TRBV21-1 is tagged as a pseudogene. The CDR3 is made up of 13 amino acids.

The chain has TRBV2 and TRBJ1-4; the D is unclear. This CDR3 region has 13 residues. The germline V gene encodes CDR1 SNHLY and CDR2 FYNNEI. V was pared by 6 bases and J by 4 bases, with 9 bases between. CDR3 residues: CASRKEVNEKLFF. The CDR3 region has the DNA TGTGCCAGCAGGAAGGAGGTTAATGAAAAACTGTTTTTT.

The chain uses TRBV7-3 and TRBJ1-1; a possible D gene is TRBD1 (6 bases). This CDR3 spans 14 amino acids. The germline gives CDR1 SGHTA, CDR2 FQGTGA. The V end lost 5 bases, the J end lost 5 bases, and 15 bases lay between the germline ends. The CDR3 spells CASSPTGGLTEAFF. The CDR3 DNA reads as TGTGCCAGCAGCCCGACAGGAGGCTTGACTGAAGCTTTCTTT. The whole variable domain, remainder taken from reference TRBV7-3 and TRBJ1-1, is GAGVSQTPSNKVTEKGKYVELRCDPISGHTALYWYRQSLGQGPEFLIYFQGTGAADDSGLPNDRFFAVRPEGSVSTLKIQRTERGDSAVYLCASSPTGGLTEAFFGQGTRLTVV.

The chain couples TRBV6-4 to TRBJ2-5, with 7 bases that match TRBD1. Germline lookup yields CDR1 MRHNA and CDR2 SNTAGT. Unmatched junction bases numbered 8, after V lost 8 bases and J lost 5 bases. The CDR3 has 13 amino acids. The CDR3: CASLDRAAETQYF. In DNA, the CDR3 is TGTGCCAGCCTCGACAGGGCGGCCGAGACCCAGTACTTC.

The chain uses TRBV7-2 and TRBJ2-1; 7 bases are a match to TRBD1. Trimming removed 1 base from V and 4 bases from J; junction bases left unmatched: 4. Looked up from germline, CDR1 is SGHTA and CDR2 is FQGNSA. This CDR3 spans 15 amino acids. The CDR3 loop is CASSLGKGAYNEQFF. The CDR3 DNA is TGTGCCAGCAGCTTAGGGAAGGGGGCGTACAATGAGCAGTTCTTC.